The source of this T cell receptor beta chain is a study of blood T cell repertoires in COVID-19. This table comes from immunoSEQ multiplex PCR, and its TCRdb copy is limited to in-frame clones, with some not included. Found here are approximately 65,000 clones, 65% to 85% of them singletons; the top ten hold 20%. CDR3 length: 15 amino acids. V was pared by 7 bases and J by 5 bases, with 21 bases between. The germline V gene has CDR1 SGHDT and CDR2 YYEEEE. The rearrangement joins TRBV5-6 to TRBJ1-1; TRBD1 might be the D (6 bases). The sequence was obtained from an elderly woman with active or convalescent COVID-19. Sequenced sample: peripheral blood. The CDR3 protein is CASQVTGKAGTEAFF. Here the CDR3 DNA reads TGTGCCAGCCAGGTCACAGGGAAAGCTGGGACTGAAGCTTTCTTT. Full variable domain (rest looked up from reference TRBV5-6 and TRBJ1-1): DAGVTQSPTHLIKTRGQQVTLRCSPKSGHDTVSWYQQALGQGPQFIFQYYEEEERQRGNFPDRFSGHQFPNYSSELNVNALLLGDSALYLCASQVTGKAGTEAFFGQGTRLTVV.